This TCR beta chain was sequenced during a study of blood T cells in healthy people across ages. In each sample, at least 7 million PBMCs were isolated. Trimming took off 1 base at V and 7 bases at J, with 11 bases between the two ends. The CDR3 has 15 amino acids. Germline V CDR1 and CDR2: MGHRA, YSYEKL. This clonotype was counted a few times. Combining a sample-barcoded 5' primer with a J-beta primer mix, a second PCR ran for roughly 6 to 11 cycles. MiXCR, applied by TCRdb to the 5' RACE reads, yields one record per CDR3 protein. The sample holds under 2,000,000 distinct CDR3 sequences, 40% to 55% seen once.

The sequence was obtained from a woman in her 40s in good health. V is TRBV4-1 and J is TRBJ1-6, with D perhaps matching TRBD1 (6 bases). Sequenced material: blood. CDR3 region: CASSQGPGVNSPLHF. The CDR3 bases are TGCGCCAGCAGCCAAGGGCCAGGGGTGAATTCACCCCTCCACTTT.